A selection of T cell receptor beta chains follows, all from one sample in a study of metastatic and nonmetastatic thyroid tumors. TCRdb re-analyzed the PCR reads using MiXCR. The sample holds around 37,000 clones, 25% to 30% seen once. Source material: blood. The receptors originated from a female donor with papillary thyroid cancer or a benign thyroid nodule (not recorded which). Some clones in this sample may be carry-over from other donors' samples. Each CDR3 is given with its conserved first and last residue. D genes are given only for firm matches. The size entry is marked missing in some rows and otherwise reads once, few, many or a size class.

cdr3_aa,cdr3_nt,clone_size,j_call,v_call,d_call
CASSCGREGLSPIHF,TGTGCCAGCAGTTGTGGCAGGGAAGGCCTTTCACCCATACACTTT,.,TRBJ1-6,TRBV6-2/TRBV6-3,.
CASSPPEKSGGYTF,TGTGCCAGCTCACCACCGGAAAAGTCGGGTGGCTACACCTTC,.,TRBJ1-2,TRBV18,.
CASSPIEGTNEKLFF,TGTGCCAGCTCACCCATTGAGGGAACTAATGAAAAACTGTTTTTT,many,TRBJ1-4,TRBV18,.
CASSVSGSTTDTQYF,TGTGCCAGCAGCGTAAGCGGGAGTACCACAGATACGCAGTATTTT,many,TRBJ2-3,TRBV9,TRBD2
CASSFETGGTEAFF,TGTGCCAGCAGCTTCGAGACAGGGGGAACTGAAGCTTTCTTT,.,TRBJ1-1,TRBV7-8,TRBD1
CASSSGRLMNTEAFF,TGCGCCAGCAGCTCCGGACGGCTCATGAACACTGAAGCTTTCTTT,.,TRBJ1-1,TRBV5-1,.
CASSTFSTDLLFYTF,TGTGCCAGTAGTACCTTTTCGACAGACCTATTATTTTACACCTTC,.,TRBJ1-2,TRBV19,.
CASGIRPGQGVLRYGYTF,TGTGCCAGTGGTATTAGACCGGGACAGGGGGTATTGAGGTATGGCTACACCTTC,once,TRBJ1-2,TRBV19,TRBD1
CSAQDRDRGVKTQYF,TGCAGTGCTCAAGACCGGGACAGGGGAGTGAAGACCCAGTACTTC,.,TRBJ2-5,TRBV20-1,TRBD1
CASSVAGVSYNEQFF,TGTGCCAGCAGTGTAGCGGGTGTCTCCTACAATGAGCAGTTCTTC,few,TRBJ2-1,TRBV28,TRBD2
CASTPTAVSYNEQFF,TGTGCCAGCACCCCCACGGCGGTGTCCTACAATGAGCAGTTCTTC,few,TRBJ2-1,TRBV11-1,.
CASSEWTSGNRRSTDTQYF,TGTGCCAGCAGTGAATGGACTAGCGGGAACCGGAGGAGCACAGATACGCAGTATTTT,.,TRBJ2-3,TRBV2,TRBD2
CASSVTGQYNSPLHF,TGTGCCAGCAGCGTAACGGGACAGTATAATTCACCCCTCCACTTT,many,TRBJ1-6,TRBV9,TRBD1
CASSDGPEETQYF,TGCGCCAGCAGTGATGGACCAGAAGAGACCCAGTACTTC,few,TRBJ2-5,TRBV2,.
CASSEQGEIGEQFF,TGTGCCAGCAGTGAGCAGGGGGAGATAGGTGAGCAGTTCTTC,few,TRBJ2-1,TRBV6-4,TRBD1
CASSLGGQGPEKLFF,TGTGCCAGCAGCTTGGGGGGACAGGGTCCTGAAAAACTGTTTTTT,many,TRBJ1-4,TRBV5-6,TRBD1
CASSETGEGYTF,TGTGCCAGCAGTGAAACAGGCGAAGGCTACACCTTC,.,TRBJ1-2,TRBV6-1,.
CASSVGLVRSEQFF,TGTGCCAGCAGCGTGGGACTTGTTCGGTCTGAGCAGTTCTTC,many,TRBJ2-1,TRBV9,.
CASSLISAYEQYF,TGTGCCAGCAGTTTAATATCTGCCTACGAGCAGTACTTC,.,TRBJ2-7,TRBV27,.
CASSLEGAGSPLHF,TGCGCCAGCAGCTTGGAAGGGGCTGGTTCACCCCTCCACTTT,many,TRBJ1-6,TRBV5-1,.
CASSHSGGGPEAFF,TGTGCCAGCAGCCACTCGGGAGGAGGACCTGAAGCTTTCTTT,many,TRBJ1-1,TRBV7-9,.
CAWGGLAGFRDTQYF,TGTGCCTGGGGGGGACTAGCTGGCTTTAGAGATACGCAGTATTTT,.,TRBJ2-3,TRBV30,TRBD2
CASSLGGTGELYGYTF,TGTGCCAGCAGTTTAGGAGGAACAGGGGAACTCTATGGCTACACCTTC,many,TRBJ1-2,TRBV12-3/TRBV12-4,TRBD1
CSALLGGGRGYTF,TGCAGTGCTCTCCTGGGGGGCGGCCGTGGCTACACCTTC,.,TRBJ1-2,TRBV20-1,.
CSARRGAYYGYTF,TGCAGTGCCAGACGGGGGGCTTACTATGGCTACACCTTC,.,TRBJ1-2,TRBV20-1,.
CASSLYKKPSYEQYF,TGTGCCAGCAGCTTGTATAAGAAACCCTCCTACGAGCAGTACTTC,once,TRBJ2-7,TRBV5-6,.
CASSAGTGGLNEQFF,TGTGCCAGCAGCGCCGGGACAGGGGGTCTCAATGAGCAGTTCTTC,many,TRBJ2-1,TRBV7-3,TRBD1
CATQWDSPYEQYF,TGTGCCACCCAGTGGGACAGCCCCTACGAGCAGTACTTC,few,TRBJ2-7,TRBV2,TRBD1
CSWSVTRPLEQFF,TGTTCCTGGAGTGTCACAAGGCCCTTGGAGCAGTTCTTC,.,TRBJ2-1,TRBV30,.
CSARTGLYGYTF,TGCAGTGCAAGGACAGGCCTCTATGGCTACACCTTC,many,TRBJ1-2,TRBV20-1,TRBD1
CASSQDPDGPSGQFF,TGTGCCAGCAGCCAAGATCCCGACGGGCCCAGCGGGCAGTTCTTC,many,TRBJ2-1,TRBV4-2,.
CASSQSVGNTGELFF,TGTGCCAGCAGCCAATCGGTAGGGAACACCGGGGAGCTGTTTTTT,many,TRBJ2-2,TRBV14,.
CASSFGQGGYGYTF,TGTGCCAGCAGTTTCGGACAGGGAGGCTATGGCTACACCTTC,few,TRBJ1-2,TRBV12-3/TRBV12-4,TRBD1
CASSLGPGEQYF,TGTGCCAGCAGCTTAGGACCCGGAGAGCAGTACTTC,.,TRBJ2-7,TRBV13,.
CASSTDRDTDTIYF,TGTGCCAGCAGCACGGACAGGGATACAGACACCATATATTTT,.,TRBJ1-3,TRBV7-3,TRBD1
CAWSPRLTHIATDEQFF,TGTGCCTGGAGTCCCAGACTCACCCACATAGCGACGGATGAGCAGTTCTTC,many,TRBJ2-1,TRBV30,.
CASSLQSTDTQYF,TGTGCCAGCAGTCTTCAAAGCACAGATACGCAGTATTTT,few,TRBJ2-3,TRBV27,.
CASKGGPYEQYF,TGTGCCAGCAAGGGGGGGCCTTACGAGCAGTACTTC,.,TRBJ2-7,TRBV7-8,.
CAWSLGNQPQHF,TGTGCCTGGAGTTTGGGCAATCAGCCCCAGCATTTT,.,TRBJ1-5,TRBV30,.
CASSSRTAADGYTF,TGTGCCAGCAGTTCAAGGACGGCGGCAGATGGCTACACCTTC,few,TRBJ1-2,TRBV28,.
CASSEVRGDVGSYTF,TGTGCCAGCAGCGAGGTTCGTGGGGACGTGGGGAGCTACACCTTC,.,TRBJ1-2,TRBV9,.
CASSQGSGTPYEQYF,TGTGCCAGCAGCCAAGGGTCCGGGACTCCCTACGAGCAGTACTTC,many,TRBJ2-7,TRBV3-1,.
CASSYSPTVNTEAFF,TGTGCCAGCAGTTACTCCCCGACAGTTAACACTGAAGCTTTCTTT,medium-sized,TRBJ1-1,TRBV6-5,.
CASSLVDRVRFETQYF,TGTGCCAGCAGCTTAGTGGACAGGGTACGATTTGAGACCCAGTACTTC,many,TRBJ2-5,TRBV7-9,TRBD1
CASSITGAYEQYF,TGCGCCAGCAGCATTACAGGGGCCTACGAGCAGTACTTC,.,TRBJ2-7,TRBV5-1,TRBD1
CASSLRRGVGGYTF,TGTGCCAGCAGTTTACGCCGAGGAGTGGGTGGCTACACCTTC,.,TRBJ1-2,TRBV12-3/TRBV12-4,.
CASSLALAAAYEQYF,TGCGCCAGCAGCTTGGCCCTAGCGGCCGCCTACGAGCAGTACTTC,.,TRBJ2-7,TRBV5-1,TRBD2
CASSFALGGNERFF,TGTGCCAGCAGCTTTGCGTTGGGAGGCAATGAGCGGTTCTTC,many,TRBJ2-1,TRBV7-2,.
CASSRWDSSNQPQHF,TGCGCCAGCAGCCGATGGGACAGTAGCAATCAGCCCCAGCATTTT,.,TRBJ1-5,TRBV4-1,TRBD1
CASSLVPWGAYGYTF,TGTGCCAGCAGTTTAGTCCCCTGGGGGGCCTATGGCTACACCTTC,medium-sized,TRBJ1-2,TRBV28,.
CSFKSDRGKNSPLHF,TGCAGTTTTAAATCGGACAGGGGGAAAAATTCACCCCTCCACTTT,many,TRBJ1-6,TRBV20-1,TRBD1
CSASGPGLTSYEQYF,TGCAGTGCTTCGGGGCCGGGACTAACCTCCTACGAGCAGTACTTC,many,TRBJ2-7,TRBV20-1,TRBD2
CASSPGTGSYEQYF,TGTGCCAGCAGCCCAGGGACAGGTTCCTACGAGCAGTACTTC,medium-sized,TRBJ2-7,TRBV9,TRBD1
CASTPGGAQPQHF,TGTGCCAGTACCCCTGGGGGAGCTCAGCCCCAGCATTTT,.,TRBJ1-5,TRBV19,.
CASSPHRGKEQYF,TGTGCCAGCAGTCCACACAGAGGGAAAGAGCAGTACTTC,few,TRBJ2-7,TRBV12-3/TRBV12-4,.
CASSSLGRGGGGRDEQFF,TGTGCCAGCAGTTCACTGGGGAGGGGCGGGGGGGGAAGAGACGAGCAGTTCTTC,many,TRBJ2-1,TRBV27,TRBD2
CASSLRQGAGNTEAFF,TGTGCCAGCTCACTACGGCAGGGGGCCGGGAACACTGAAGCTTTCTTT,.,TRBJ1-1,TRBV18,TRBD1
CASSSTSGTGKREQYF,TGTGCCAGCAGTTCAACGTCCGGGACAGGGAAGAGGGAGCAGTACTTC,few,TRBJ2-7,TRBV27,TRBD1